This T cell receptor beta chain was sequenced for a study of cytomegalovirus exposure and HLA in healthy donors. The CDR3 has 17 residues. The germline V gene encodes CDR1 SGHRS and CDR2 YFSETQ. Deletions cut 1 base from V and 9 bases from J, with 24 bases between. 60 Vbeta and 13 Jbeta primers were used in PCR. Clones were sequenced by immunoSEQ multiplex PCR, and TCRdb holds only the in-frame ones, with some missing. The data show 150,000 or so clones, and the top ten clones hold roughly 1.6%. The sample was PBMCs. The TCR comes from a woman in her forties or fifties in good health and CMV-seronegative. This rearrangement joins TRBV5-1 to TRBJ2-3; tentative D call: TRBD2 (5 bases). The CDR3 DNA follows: TGCGCCAGCAGCTTGTCGAACGAGGGATCTGCGAGCAGGACGCAGTATTTT. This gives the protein CASSLSNEGSASRTQYF.